In its sample, the clone carrying this TCR beta chain was seen many times. What it binds is unknown. Uncontrolled infection, other autoimmune disease, pregnancy or lactation barred patients from enrollment. Diagnoses were made from clinical symptoms, serum measures (thyroxine and TRAb), thyroid ultrasound and orbital computed tomography. The source of the sample is a study of T cells in Graves' hyperthyroidism and ophthalmopathy. Amplification targeted TCR beta CDR3 regions from RNA transcripts. The TCR CDR3 was amplified in a first-round RT-PCR using the HTBI primer set. TCRdb ran MiXCR on the multiplex PCR reads and lists one entry per CDR3 protein. Of some 300,000 distinct CDR3 sequences in the sample, approximately 15% were seen once. The CDR3 sequence is 12 residues long. V lost 8 bases to trimming and J lost 3 bases, with 11 bases between them. Germline V CDR1 and CDR2: SNHLY, FYNNEI. Study observations and caveats: In validation, the model predicted ophthalmopathy. These predictions came a median about 6.5 months before onset. Most clonotypes that expanded in the thyroid above 0.001 also showed up in blood.

The chain uses TRBV2 and TRBJ2-7, with D unclear. The receptor comes from a man younger than 40 with Graves' hyperthyroidism. Sequenced sample: blood. The CDR3 bases are TGTGCCAGCCAGCAGTCGGTCTACGAGCAGTACTTC. Translating it yields CASQQSVYEQYF. Using reference TRBV2 and TRBJ2-7 for the parts outside the CDR3, the full variable domain is EPEVTQTPSHQVTQMGQEVILRCVPISNHLYFYWYRQILGQKVEFLVSFYNNEISEKSEIFDDQFSVERPDGSNFTLKIRSTKLEDSAMYFCASQQSVYEQYFGPGTRLTVT.